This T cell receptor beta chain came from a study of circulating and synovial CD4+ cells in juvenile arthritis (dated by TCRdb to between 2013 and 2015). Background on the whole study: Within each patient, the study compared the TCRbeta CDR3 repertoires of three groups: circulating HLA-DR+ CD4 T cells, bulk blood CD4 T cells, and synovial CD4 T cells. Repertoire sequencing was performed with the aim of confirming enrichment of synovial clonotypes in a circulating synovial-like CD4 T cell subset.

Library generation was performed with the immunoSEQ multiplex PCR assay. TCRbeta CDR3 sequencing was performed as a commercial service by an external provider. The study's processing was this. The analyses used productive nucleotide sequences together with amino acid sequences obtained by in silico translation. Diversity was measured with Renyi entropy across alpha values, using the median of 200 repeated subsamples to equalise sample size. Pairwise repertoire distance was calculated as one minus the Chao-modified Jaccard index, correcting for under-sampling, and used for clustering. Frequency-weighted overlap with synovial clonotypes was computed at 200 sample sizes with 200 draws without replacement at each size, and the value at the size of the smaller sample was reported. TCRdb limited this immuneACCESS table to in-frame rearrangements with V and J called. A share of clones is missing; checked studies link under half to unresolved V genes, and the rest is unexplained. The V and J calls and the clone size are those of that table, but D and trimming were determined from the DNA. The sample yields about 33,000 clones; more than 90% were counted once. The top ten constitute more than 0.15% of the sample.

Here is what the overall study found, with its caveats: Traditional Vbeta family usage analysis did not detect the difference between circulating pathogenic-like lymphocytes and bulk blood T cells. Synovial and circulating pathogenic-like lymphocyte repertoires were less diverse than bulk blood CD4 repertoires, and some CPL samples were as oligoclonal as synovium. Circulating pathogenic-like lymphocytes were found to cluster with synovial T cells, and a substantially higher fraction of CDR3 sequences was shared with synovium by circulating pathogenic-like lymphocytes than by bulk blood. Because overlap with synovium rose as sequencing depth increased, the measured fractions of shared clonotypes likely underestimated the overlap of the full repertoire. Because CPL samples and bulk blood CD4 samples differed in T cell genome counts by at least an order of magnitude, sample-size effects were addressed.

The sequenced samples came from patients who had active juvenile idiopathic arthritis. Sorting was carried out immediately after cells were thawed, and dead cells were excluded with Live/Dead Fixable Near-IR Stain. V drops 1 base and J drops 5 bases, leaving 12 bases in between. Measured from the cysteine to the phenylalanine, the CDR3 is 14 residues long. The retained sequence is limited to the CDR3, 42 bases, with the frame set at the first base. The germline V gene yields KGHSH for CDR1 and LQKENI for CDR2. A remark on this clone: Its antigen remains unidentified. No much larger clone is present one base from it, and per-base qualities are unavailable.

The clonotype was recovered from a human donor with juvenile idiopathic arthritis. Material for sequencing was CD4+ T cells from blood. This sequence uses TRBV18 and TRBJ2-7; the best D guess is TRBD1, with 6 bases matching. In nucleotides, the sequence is TGTGCCAGCTCACCACAGGGGGTTGAAAACGAGCAGTACTTC. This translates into CASSPQGVENEQYF.